This T cell receptor beta chain was sequenced during a study of cytomegalovirus exposure and HLA in healthy donors. Across the whole study: Earlier work reported 117 million unique TCR beta sequences from 150 million to 200 million T cells.

Of note for this clone: Antigen specificity is unknown.

Findings and caveats of the study: No immune exposure information besides CMV serostatus was available. There was a cluster of highly shared sequence variants that was likely a sequencing artifact. Reported findings show TCR beta sequences accurately forecast HLA-A and HLA-B alleles in most subjects.

The PCR employed 60 Vbeta primers together with 13 Jbeta primers. Assay used: immunoSEQ multiplex PCR; TCRdb lists only in-frame clones, some missing. The sample lists about 190,000 clones; around 83% were seen once. The CDR3 loop spans 14 amino acids. Trimming shortened V by 6 bases and J by 4 bases, and 15 bases separated the two germline ends. Germline CDR1 reads MNHNY; CDR2 reads SVGAGI (reference sequence). The chain couples TRBV6-6 to TRBJ1-2; D is uncertain. Sequencing was done on a sample of PBMCs. The TCR was taken from a man aged 50-60 years in good health and CMV-seronegative. CDR3 sequence (DNA): TGTGCCAGCAGCCCTGAGGCGAAGGTCTATGGCTACACCTTC. It yields the protein CASSPEAKVYGYTF.